These 30 T cell receptor beta chains share one sample of origin, sequenced in a study of blood T cell repertoires in COVID-19. Profiling relied on immunoSEQ multiplex PCR, and the TCRdb table lists in-frame clones only, not all of them. The table lists around 130,000 clones, roughly 79% of them singletons. Material for sequencing was peripheral blood. The receptor source for this set is a man older than 75 with acute or convalescent COVID-19.

The gene calls are TRBV7-9 and TRBJ1-4; 9 bases line up with TRBD1. The CDR3 has 16 amino acids. The V segment lost 1 base and the J segment 0 bases; nucleotides outside the gene matches: 0. The V gene's germline CDR1 is SEHNR and CDR2 FQNEAQ (reference sequence). CDR3 region: CASSLGQGATNEKLFF. The CDR3 nucleotides read TGTGCCAGCAGCTTAGGACAGGGGGCAACTAATGAAAAACTGTTTTTT.

V gene TRBV7-9 combines with J gene TRBJ1-3, with TRBD1 as a possible D gene (5 bases). Trimming stripped 3 bases from V and 4 bases from J, with 7 bases between. Germline V CDR1 and CDR2: SEHNR, FQNEAQ (reference sequence). The CDR3 spans 13 residues. The CDR3: CASSFQGGNTIYF. DNA of the CDR3: TGTGCCAGCAGCTTTCAGGGAGGAAACACCATATATTTT.

The CDR3: CASSRQGSNTGELFF. CDR3 nucleotide sequence: TGTGCCAGCAGTCGACAGGGTTCGAACACCGGGGAGCTGTTTTTT. The V gene is TRBV6-5, the J gene TRBJ2-2, with TRBD1 matching over 7 bases. CDR1 and CDR2 from the germline V gene are MNHEY and SVGAGI. V lost 5 bases and J lost 0; bases outside the gene matches: 3. The CDR3 runs to 15 residues.

The V gene is TRBV10-3, the J gene TRBJ2-2; 9 bases fit TRBD1. The ends lost 6 bases at V and 3 bases at J; junction bases unmatched: 5. Germline CDR1 and CDR2: ENHRY and SYGVKD. This CDR3 has 15 residues. The CDR3 nucleotides read TGTGCCATCAGAGGACAGGGGTTATACACCGGGGAGCTGTTTTTT. Translation: CAIRGQGLYTGELFF.

V usage is TRBV6-5 and J usage is TRBJ2-7; TRBD1 is a possible D gene (6 bases). The CDR3 is 13 residues long. The germline CDR1 and CDR2 sequences are MNHEY and SVGAGI. V was shortened by 5 bases and J by 2 bases, with 10 bases between the two germline ends. CDR3 bases: TGTGCCAGCAGTCGGGACACACCCTACGAGCAGTACTTC. Its translation is CASSRDTPYEQYF.

The chain couples TRBV6-5 to TRBJ1-1; D remains ambiguous. Germline V CDR1 and CDR2: MNHEY, SVGAGI. V shed 6 bases and J shed 4 bases, with 12 bases lying between them. CDR3 length: 13 amino acids. Here the CDR3 DNA reads TGTGCCAGCAGCGGTCTGTGGTCCACTGAAGCTTTCTTT. This sequence encodes CASSGLWSTEAFF.

This clone was observed a handful of times. The chain is built from TRBV12-3 or TRBV12-4 and TRBJ2-7, with a tentative D call TRBD2 (5 bases). The CDR3 has 13 amino acids. Trimming cost V 6 bases and J 6 bases, with 15 bases left between them. The CDR3 DNA follows: TGTGCCAGCAGCAAACCGGGATTTAGCGAGCAGTACTTC. This sequence encodes CASSKPGFSEQYF.

This clone was recorded only once. The chain employs TRBV14 and TRBJ2-2, with TRBD2 as a possible D gene (6 bases). Looked up from germline, CDR1 is SGHDN and CDR2 is FVKESK. With 4 bases removed from V and 5 bases from J, the gap between germline ends came to 17 bases. This CDR3 region has 16 residues. The CDR3 DNA follows: TGTGCCAGCAGCCCCTTCGCGGGGTTCACTACCGGGGAGCTGTTTTTT. This encodes CASSPFAGFTTGELFF.

The rearrangement uses TRBV29-1 and TRBJ2-2; 7 bases map to TRBD1. V lost 6 bases, J lost 0 bases, and 1 base stayed unmatched. This CDR3 is built from 13 residues. Germline assignment: CDR1 SQVTM and CDR2 ANQGSEA. The CDR3 DNA sequence: TGCAGCGTGGGACAGACGAACACCGGGGAGCTGTTTTTT. It translates to CSVGQTNTGELFF.

The chain links TRBV4-2 to TRBJ1-2, with D possibly matching TRBD1 (5 bases). The length of the CDR3 is 15 residues. Trimming took off 0 bases at V and 5 bases at J, with 13 bases between the two ends. The germline V gene encodes CDR1 LGHNA and CDR2 YNFKEQ. The CDR3: CASSQDHSQGYGYTF. The CDR3 nucleotides are TGTGCCAGCAGCCAAGATCATTCTCAGGGATATGGCTACACCTTC.

This clone was counted once. The gene calls are TRBV18 and TRBJ2-3; 8 bases fit TRBD2. This CDR3 region has 14 residues. Germline V gene data show CDR1 as KGHSH and CDR2 as LQKENI. J lost 2 bases, V lost 5 bases, and 3 bases had no gene match. In nucleotides, the CDR3 is TGTGCCAGCTCAAGTAGCGGGACCACAGATACGCAGTATTTT. The encoded protein is CASSSSGTTDTQYF.

The V and J genes are TRBV7-9 and TRBJ2-7; 8 bases fit TRBD1. V was pared by 5 bases and J by 7 bases, with 10 bases of the junction left unmatched. From germline, CDR1 is SEHNR and CDR2 FQNEAQ (reference sequence). This CDR3 is 14 amino acids long. The DNA of the CDR3 is TGTGCCAGCAGCAAACCTCCCGACAGGGGAGAGCAGTACTTC. It codes for CASSKPPDRGEQYF.

V and J are TRBV19 and TRBJ1-6; no clear D gene. This CDR3 comprises 16 residues. Trimming shortened V by 9 bases and J by 10 bases, and 25 bases separated the two germline ends. CDR1 LNHDA and CDR2 SQIVND come from the germline V gene (reference sequence). The CDR3 sequence: CASSLRSPGMQSPLHF. CDR3 nucleotide sequence: TGTGCCAGCAGCCTAAGATCACCCGGGATGCAGTCACCCCTCCACTTT.

For the CDR3, the DNA is TGTGCCAGCTCACCAAGTCTAGCGCCGGCCCAGACCCAGTACTTC. This gives the protein CASSPSLAPAQTQYF. The chain combines TRBV18 with TRBJ2-5, with a possible D match to TRBD2 (6 bases). The V and J ends lost 2 bases and 6 bases respectively, with 16 bases between them. Germline V gives CDR1 KGHSH, CDR2 LQKENI. This CDR3 is 15 amino acids long.

The chain links TRBV7-2 to TRBJ2-3; 9 bases map to TRBD2. Per the germline V gene, CDR1 is SGHTA and CDR2 is FQGNSA. The CDR3 has 15 residues. V shed 6 bases and J 6 bases; nucleotides not matched to a gene: 10. CDR3 coding DNA: TGTGCCAGCAGACGACCGGGACTAGCTTCTGATACGCAGTATTTT. It encodes CASRRPGLASDTQYF.

The CDR3 DNA reads TGTGCCAGCAGCTGGGTGGGGCGGGGTGGAATAGATACGCAGTATTTT. Its translation is CASSWVGRGGIDTQYF. The V and J genes are TRBV5-4 and TRBJ2-3; TRBD2 might be the D (6 bases). V was clipped by 3 bases and J by 5 bases, with 19 bases between them. CDR1 and CDR2 from the germline V gene are SGHNT and YYREEE (reference sequence). CDR3 length equals 16 residues. Combining the CDR3 with reference TRBV5-4 and TRBJ2-3 gives the whole variable domain ETGVTQSPTHLIKTRGQQVTLRCSSQSGHNTVSWYQQALGQGPQFIFQYYREEENGRGNFPPRFSGLQFPNYSSELNVNALELDDSALYLCASSWVGRGGIDTQYFGPGTRLTVL.

The rearrangement joins TRBV15 to TRBJ2-5, with D possibly TRBD2 on 6 matching bases. V lost 1 base and J lost 3, with 9 bases in between. Germline V CDR1 and CDR2: LNHNV, YYDKDF (reference sequence). CDR3 length: 14 residues. The CDR3 loop is CATSRGGDEETQYF. CDR3 nucleotide sequence: TGTGCCACCAGCAGAGGGGGGGACGAAGAGACCCAGTACTTC.

V and J are TRBV19 and TRBJ2-2, with 7 nucleotides matching TRBD2. Trimming cost V 2 bases and J 4 bases; bases outside gene matches: 1. This CDR3 has 14 amino acids. Germline CDR1 reads LNHDA; CDR2 reads SQIVND (reference sequence). The CDR3 DNA reads as TGTGCCAGTAGTATACTAGCGGCCACCGGGGAGCTGTTTTTT. It codes for CASSILAATGELFF.

This chain uses TRBV7-2 with TRBJ2-7; TRBD2 matches at 7 bases. The CDR3 runs 13 residues. Germline values: CDR1 SGHTA, CDR2 FQGNSA. V was clipped by 1 base and J by 6 bases; unmatched bases: 3. The CDR3 sequence is CASSLGEGREQYF. The CDR3 bases are TGTGCCAGCAGCTTAGGGGAGGGGCGCGAGCAGTACTTC.

The chain combines TRBV4-1 with TRBJ2-3, with D perhaps TRBD1 (5 bases). The germline V gene has CDR1 MGHRA and CDR2 YSYEKL. The ends were cut back, 0 bases at V and 6 bases at J, with 7 bases in the middle. The CDR3 is 13 amino acids. This CDR3 is CASSQESGDTQYF. The CDR3 bases are TGCGCCAGCAGCCAAGAATCAGGGGATACGCAGTATTTT.

The genes are TRBV7-2 and TRBJ2-4, with 14 bases fitting TRBD2. The CDR3 length is 16 residues. Germline loops: CDR1 SGHTA, CDR2 FQGNSA. J gave up 8 bases and V 1 base, and 4 bases lay outside the gene matches. CDR3 region: CASSLEGLAGVYIQYF. The CDR3 DNA follows: TGTGCCAGCAGCTTAGAGGGACTAGCGGGGGTGTACATTCAGTACTTC.

The gene calls are TRBV10-3 and TRBJ2-5; TRBD2 matches at 16 bases. Germline CDR1 and CDR2: ENHRY and SYGVKD. V trimming: 6 bases; J trimming: 5 bases; junction bases outside the gene matches: 3. The CDR3 length is 15 residues. The CDR3 DNA reads as TGTGCCATCAGACCGGGACTAGCGGGGGGGGAGACCCAGTACTTC. Its translation: CAIRPGLAGGETQYF.

The chain is built from TRBV19 and TRBJ1-1; TRBD1 agrees at 7 bases. This CDR3 contains 12 residues. The germline CDR1 and CDR2 sequences are LNHDA and SQIVND (reference sequence). V lost 3 bases, J lost 8 bases, and 3 bases stayed unmatched. The CDR3 loop reads CASSILGGEAFF. The DNA for the CDR3 is TGTGCCAGTAGTATCTTAGGGGGCGAAGCTTTCTTT.

J is TRBJ1-1 and V is TRBV11-2; TRBD1 agrees at 7 bases. From germline, CDR1 is SGHAT and CDR2 FQNNGV. The CDR3 consists of 15 residues. The V segment lost 6 bases and the J segment 1 base; nucleotides outside the gene matches: 8. The CDR3 reads CASSYVYRGNTEAFF. In DNA form, the CDR3 reads TGTGCCAGCAGTTATGTTTACAGGGGGAACACTGAAGCTTTCTTT.

This chain links TRBV7-2 with TRBJ2-7; D is unclear. Germline CDR1 is SGHTA and CDR2 is FQGNSA. The CDR3 consists of 14 residues. Trimming took 2 bases from V and 6 from J, leaving 14 bases between them. CDR3 sequence (DNA): TGTGCCAGCAGCTTAACTGACTCAAGATCCGAGCAGTACTTC. It translates to CASSLTDSRSEQYF.

This chain links TRBV7-9 with TRBJ1-3; D may be TRBD1 (6 bases). Trimming shortened V by 7 bases and J by 0 bases, and 16 bases separated the two germline ends. The CDR3 consists of 16 residues. Germline assignment: CDR1 SEHNR and CDR2 FQNEAQ (reference sequence). The CDR3 nucleotides read TGTGCCAGCACCAGGGGTTCGGGATCCTCTGGAAACACCATATATTTT. Protein sequence: CASTRGSGSSGNTIYF.

A remark on this clone: Other DNA sequences in this sample translate to the same CDR3. The J gene is TRBJ1-5, the V gene TRBV5-1; D remains ambiguous. Germline V gene lookup returns CDR1 SGHRS and CDR2 YFSETQ. V was cut by 0 bases and J by 0 bases, with 7 bases left in between. This CDR3 comprises 15 residues. DNA for the CDR3: TGCGCCAGCAGCTTGGGAGGTGGTAGCAATCAGCCCCAGCATTTT. Residues: CASSLGGGSNQPQHF.

The CDR3 DNA reads as TGTGCCAGCTCACGCGGGACAGACAACTATGGCTACACCTTC. Protein: CASSRGTDNYGYTF. This sequence joins TRBV18 and TRBJ1-2; 7 positions agree with TRBD1. Germline CDR1 reads KGHSH; CDR2 reads LQKENI. Trimming removed 4 bases from V and 2 bases from J; junction bases left unmatched: 4. CDR3 length: 14 residues.

The rearrangement links TRBV5-4 to TRBJ2-7, with D possibly matching TRBD1 (6 bases). V was cut by 4 bases and J by 1 base, with 15 bases left in between. There are 15 residues in the CDR3. Germline V CDR1 and CDR2: SGHNT, YYREEE (reference sequence). CDR3 region: CASSPTPDSSYEQYF. The CDR3 region has the DNA TGTGCCAGCAGCCCCACCCCGGACAGTTCCTACGAGCAGTACTTC.

This chain connects TRBV19 to TRBJ2-1; 14 nucleotides match TRBD2. The CDR3 contains 15 residues. Germline CDR1 is LNHDA and CDR2 is SQIVND (reference sequence). The CDR3 coding sequence is TGTTGGGGACTAGCGGGGGCCCTCCCCTACAATGAGCAGTTCTTC. Translated, it gives CWGLAGALPYNEQFF.